What follows is one T cell receptor beta chain and its context. As yet, its antigen is unknown. CDR1 and CDR2 (germline): SNHLY, FYNNEI. V dropped 9 bases and J dropped 5; count of bases not matched to a gene: 11. The CDR3 length is 14 residues. The PCR contained 60 Vbeta and 13 Jbeta primers. Measured with immunoSEQ multiplex PCR; TCRdb has only the in-frame clones, and not every one. The repertoire holds over 40,000 clones, with 72% as singletons. These data belong to a study of cytomegalovirus exposure and HLA in healthy donors. Study conclusions and caveats: Associated with cytomegalovirus, according to the listing, were some 150 TCR beta chains. Later analysis associated a missense DCLRE1C variant with TCR beta V- and J-gene trimming.

The V gene is TRBV2, the J gene TRBJ1-1; 8 bases are shared with TRBD1. The source of this sequence is a man younger than 45 in good health and CMV-seronegative. The sequenced sample was PBMCs. CDR3 sequence reads: CASQTRQGLTEAFF. In DNA, the CDR3 is TGTGCCAGTCAGACCCGACAGGGGTTAACTGAAGCTTTCTTT.